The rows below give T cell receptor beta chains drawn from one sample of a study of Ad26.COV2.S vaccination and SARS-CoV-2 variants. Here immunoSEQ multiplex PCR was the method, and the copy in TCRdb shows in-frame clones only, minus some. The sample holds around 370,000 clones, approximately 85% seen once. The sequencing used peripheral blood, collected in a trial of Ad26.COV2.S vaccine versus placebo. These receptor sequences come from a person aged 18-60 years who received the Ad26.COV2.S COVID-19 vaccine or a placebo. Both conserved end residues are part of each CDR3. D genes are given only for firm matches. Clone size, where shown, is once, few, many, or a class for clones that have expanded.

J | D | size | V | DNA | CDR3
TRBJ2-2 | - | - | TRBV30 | TGTGCCTGGAGTGTCGGGTCCGGGGAGCTGTTTTTT | CAWSVGSGELFF
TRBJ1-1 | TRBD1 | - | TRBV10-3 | TGTGCCATCAGTGGGGGGCAGGGGGGAGTCACTGAAGCTTTCTTT | CAISGGQGGVTEAFF
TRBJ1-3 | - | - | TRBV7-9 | TGTGCCAGCAGCTTATACCGGGACACCCTTGGAAACACCATATATTTT | CASSLYRDTLGNTIYF
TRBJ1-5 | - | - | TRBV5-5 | TGTGCCAGCAGCCCCGACAGGATCAATCAGCCCCAGCATTTT | CASSPDRINQPQHF
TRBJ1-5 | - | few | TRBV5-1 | TGCGCCAGCAGCTTGGGTCCGGGGCAAGGCAATCAGCCCCAGCATTTT | CASSLGPGQGNQPQHF
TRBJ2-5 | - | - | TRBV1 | TGCACCAGCAGCCAAGCGGCCGAGTACTTC | CTSSQAAEYF
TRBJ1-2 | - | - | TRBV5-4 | TGTGCCAGCAGCTTTAGTGCATCGGACCCCCCCCTTGCTAACTATGGCTACACCTTC | CASSFSASDPPLANYGYTF
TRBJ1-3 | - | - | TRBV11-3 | TGTGCCAGCAGCGCTGACAGGTCTTCTGGAAACACCATATATTTT | CASSADRSSGNTIYF
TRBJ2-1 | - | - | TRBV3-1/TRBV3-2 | TGTGCCAGCAGCCACCCGGGACGAGACAATGAGCAGTTCTTC | CASSHPGRDNEQFF
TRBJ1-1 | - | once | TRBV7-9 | TGTGCCAGCAGCGGGGGGGCAGCTCCCGGGCACACTGAAGCTTTCTTT | CASSGGAAPGHTEAFF
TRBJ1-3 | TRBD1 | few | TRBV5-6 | TGTGCCACGCATACATATTACCGGGACAGAGGAGGAAACACCATATATTTT | CATHTYYRDRGGNTIYF